These 19 T cell receptor beta chains were sequenced from one sample in a study of T cells in Graves' hyperthyroidism and ophthalmopathy. Amplified TCR beta CDR3 regions derived from RNA transcripts. When the TCR CDR3 underwent first-round RT-PCR, the HTBI primer set was used. TCRdb re-analysed the multiplex PCR reads in MiXCR, keeping a single row per CDR3 protein. This repertoire shows fewer than 650,000 distinct CDR3 sequences, approximately 14% found once; its top ten account for roughly 6.2%. The sequencing input was blood. These TCRs come from a woman between 25 and 40 years old with Graves' hyperthyroidism that later progressed to Graves' ophthalmopathy.

This clonotype was observed a handful of times. The chain recombines TRBV2 with TRBJ2-2; D is undetermined. Trimming pared 2 bases from V and 6 bases from J, leaving 4 bases between. This CDR3 is built from 12 residues. Germline V gene lookup returns CDR1 SNHLY and CDR2 FYNNEI. CDR3 bases: TGTGCCAGCAGTGAATTGGCCGGGGAGCTGTTTTTT. It yields the protein CASSELAGELFF.

This clonotype was seen ten or more times. The chain joins TRBV18 to TRBJ1-1; D gene ambiguous. Germline CDR1 reads KGHSH; CDR2 reads LQKENI. Trimming left V 3 bases short and J 3 bases short, with 8 bases between. CDR3 length equals 13 residues. The CDR3 DNA reads TGTGCCAGCTCACCCCTACGTGACACTGAAGCTTTCTTT. Amino acid sequence: CASSPLRDTEAFF.

This clonotype was observed at least ten times. The chain employs TRBV10-3 and TRBJ2-7, with D unresolved. The V and J ends lost 2 bases and 3 bases respectively, with 17 bases between them. This CDR3 spans 16 amino acids. From germline, CDR1 is ENHRY and CDR2 SYGVKD. CDR3 sequence: CAISEIIRVRYYEQYF. In DNA form, the CDR3 reads TGTGCCATCAGTGAGATAATCCGGGTCCGCTACTACGAGCAGTACTTC.

This clonotype was seen at least ten times. The chain employs TRBV18 and TRBJ2-5; D possibly corresponds to TRBD2 (6 bases). Deletions cut 6 bases from V and 1 base from J, with 15 bases between. The CDR3 runs to 15 residues. Germline V lookup: CDR1 KGHSH, CDR2 LQKENI. CDR3 in DNA: TGTGCCAGCTCCCCCCCCGGGAGAGGCCAAGAGACCCAGTACTTC. Its translation is CASSPPGRGQETQYF.

This clonotype was counted only a few times. The rearrangement joins TRBV19 to TRBJ1-5; TRBD1 aligns across 7 bases. J was trimmed by 0 bases and V by 5 bases; bases with no gene match: 7. This CDR3 spans 16 amino acids. Germline CDR1 and CDR2: LNHDA and SQIVND (reference sequence). In DNA form, the CDR3 reads TGTGCCAGTAGTGGGACAGCCCTGTATAGCAATCAGCCCCAGCATTTT. This gives the protein CASSGTALYSNQPQHF.

This clonotype has just a few counts. This sequence joins TRBV4-1 and TRBJ2-1; 8 nucleotides match TRBD2. The CDR3 has 15 amino acids. The germline CDR1 and CDR2 sequences are MGHRA and YSYEKL. The junction had 9 bases not matched to a gene; V was cut back by 3 bases and J by 8 bases. As DNA, the CDR3 is TGCGCCAGCAGCCACGGGGAGCGGGAGCGTCATGAGCAGTTCTTC. It yields the protein CASSHGERERHEQFF.

This chain links TRBV20-1 with TRBJ2-3; 7 bases are shared with TRBD2. CDR3 length equals 15 residues. CDR1 and CDR2 from the germline V gene are DFQATT and SNEGSKA (reference sequence). The V gene end was trimmed by 3 bases and the J gene end by 3 bases; junction bases not matched to a gene: 9. CDR3 protein: CSARTSRIMTDTQYF. The CDR3 DNA reads TGCAGTGCTAGGACTAGCAGAATTATGACAGATACGCAGTATTTT.

The J gene is TRBJ2-7, the V gene TRBV11-2; no clear D. This CDR3 is 14 amino acids long. CDR1 is SGHAT and CDR2 is FQNNGV in the germline V gene. V was pared by 1 base and J by 1 base, with 8 bases between. CDR3 region: CASSLGAESYEQYF. The CDR3 nucleotides are TGTGCCAGCAGCTTAGGGGCAGAATCCTACGAGCAGTACTTC.

There are many counts of this clonotype. The genes are TRBV10-3 and TRBJ1-1; D is undetermined. V lost 0 bases and J lost 9, with 8 bases in between. The CDR3 spans 12 residues. CDR1 is ENHRY, CDR2 SYGVKD, per germline. The CDR3 bases are TGTGCCATCAGTGAGTCGGAATACAAAGCTTTCTTT. Protein product: CAISESEYKAFF.

The table lists this clonotype with many counts. The V and J genes are TRBV28 and TRBJ1-2; no clear D. Trimming pared 2 bases from V and 4 bases from J, leaving 14 bases between. Germline CDR1 reads MDHEN; CDR2 reads SYDVKM. The length of the CDR3 is 15 residues. The CDR3, as DNA: TGTGCCAGCAGTTTACCACCCGGGGAGGGCTATGGCTACACCTTC. This sequence encodes CASSLPPGEGYGYTF.

This clonotype was seen repeatedly, ten times or more. The chain combines TRBV27 with TRBJ1-5; D is perhaps TRBD1 (5 bases). CDR1 MNHEY and CDR2 SMNVEV come from the germline V gene (reference sequence). This CDR3 spans 13 amino acids. Trimming removed 4 bases from V and 2 bases from J, with 6 bases in between. The CDR3 reads CASSWDGNQPQHF. CDR3 bases: TGTGCCAGCAGTTGGGACGGCAATCAGCCCCAGCATTTT.

On this clonotype: A much larger clone differs by one base, so this may be a read error. This sequence joins TRBV12-3 or TRBV12-4 and TRBJ2-5; the match to TRBD1 covers 9 bases. The CDR3 covers 15 residues. Here the CDR3 reads CASSPPGQGGETRYF. CDR3 bases: TGTGCCAGCAGCCCCCCGGGACAGGGAGGAGAGACCCGGTACTTC.

This clonotype has at least ten counts. The chain combines TRBV19 with TRBJ1-1; tentative D call: TRBD1 (5 bases). The germline CDR1 and CDR2 sequences are LNHDA and SQIVND (reference sequence). The CDR3 extends over 15 amino acids. V lost 5 bases, J lost 2 bases, and 15 bases lay in between. The CDR3: CASSPTWGGNTEAFF. For the CDR3, the DNA is TGTGCCAGTAGTCCAACCTGGGGCGGAAACACTGAAGCTTTCTTT.

In this sample, this clonotype turned up many times. V is TRBV12-3 or TRBV12-4 and J is TRBJ2-1; TRBD2 is a possible D gene (5 bases). Deletions cut 8 bases from V and 4 bases from J, with 18 bases between. CDR3 length equals 15 residues. CDR3 residues: CASRPGLLPYNEQFF. The CDR3 bases are TGTGCCAGCCGACCCGGACTTTTACCTTACAATGAGCAGTTCTTC.

This clonotype was found a few times. The chain recombines TRBV6-1 with TRBJ2-5, with 10 positions matching TRBD2. The CDR3 covers 16 residues. Trimming at V came to 8 bases and at J to 1 base, leaving 10 bases not matched to a gene. Germline V gene data show CDR1 as MNHNS and CDR2 as SASEGT. The CDR3 coding sequence is TGTGCCAGCTCTCGCTCCACTAGCGGGGCCCAAGAGACCCAGTACTTC. It translates to CASSRSTSGAQETQYF.

The chain employs TRBV29-1 and TRBJ2-6; a possible D gene is TRBD2 (5 bases). The CDR3 contains 16 residues. V was shortened by 0 bases and J by 2 bases, with 11 bases between the two germline ends. Per germline, CDR1 SQVTM and CDR2 ANQGSEA. CDR3 DNA sequence: TGCAGCGTTGAAGACCCGGCGAGGGCTGGGGCCAACGTCCTGACTTTC. Translation gives CSVEDPARAGANVLTF.

Concerning this clonotype itself: Possible read error: a much larger clone is one base away. The chain employs TRBV7-9 and TRBJ2-5; 9 nucleotides match TRBD1. The CDR3 is 14 residues long. The germline V gene has CDR1 SEHNR and CDR2 FQNEAQ (reference sequence). The CDR3 spells CVSSTDRGAETQYF. The CDR3 region has the DNA TGTGTCAGCAGTACGGACAGGGGCGCAGAGACCCAGTACTTC.

This clonotype came up a few times. A much more abundant neighbour one base away suggests this may be a read error. This chain joins TRBV12-3 or TRBV12-4 and TRBJ2-7; D is undetermined. This CDR3 is 11 amino acids long. V lost 5 bases and J lost 12, with 14 bases in between. The CDR3 nucleotides are TGTGCCAGCAGTCCGGGCCCGAGTCCGTACTTC. Its protein product is CASSPGPSPYF.

V and J are TRBV19 and TRBJ2-4; TRBD1 aligns across 8 bases. J was trimmed by 7 bases and V by 6 bases; bases with no gene match: 11. Germline V lookup: CDR1 LNHDA, CDR2 SQIVND (reference sequence). This CDR3 is 15 amino acids long. The CDR3 DNA is TGTGCCAGTAGGCCTCCAGGACAGGGAGGCAACATTCAGTACTTC. It codes for CASRPPGQGGNIQYF.